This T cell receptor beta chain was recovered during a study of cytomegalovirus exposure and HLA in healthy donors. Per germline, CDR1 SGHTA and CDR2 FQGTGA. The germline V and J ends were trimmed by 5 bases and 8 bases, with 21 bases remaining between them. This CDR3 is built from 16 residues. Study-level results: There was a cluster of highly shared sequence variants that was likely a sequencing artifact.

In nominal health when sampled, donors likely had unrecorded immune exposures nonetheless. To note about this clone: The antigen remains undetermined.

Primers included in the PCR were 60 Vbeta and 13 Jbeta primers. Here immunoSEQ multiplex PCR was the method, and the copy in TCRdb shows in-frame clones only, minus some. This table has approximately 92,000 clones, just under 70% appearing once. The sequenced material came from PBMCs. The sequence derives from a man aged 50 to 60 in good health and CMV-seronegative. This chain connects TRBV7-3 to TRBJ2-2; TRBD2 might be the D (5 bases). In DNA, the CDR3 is TGTGCCAGCAGCCCGTCGGGGAGCCGAGAGGGTGGGGAGCTGTTTTTT. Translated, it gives CASSPSGSREGGELFF.